This T cell receptor beta chain stems from a study of T-cell reconstitution after alpha-beta-depleted transplantation in children. Broader study findings: At one year after transplant, newly produced T cells mostly accounted for T-cell counts and diversity. About two months after transplant, alpha-beta T cells reportedly came from several hundred expanded graft clones.

This sample's TCRbeta library carried unique molecular identifier barcodes. TCRdb recomputed calls from the PCR reads with MiXCR, one row per CDR3 protein. Altogether about 830,000 distinct CDR3 sequences are present, approximately 15% being singletons, with the ten largest covering about 4.6%. The CDR3 extends over 15 amino acids. V lost 4 bases to trimming and J lost 4 bases; unmatched junction nucleotides: 10. CDR1 and CDR2 from the germline V gene are SGHRS and YFSETQ. A remark on this clonotype: Its cognate antigen is unknown.

The specimen was PBMCs, mostly from graft donor cells, collected 360 days after TCRalphabeta/CD19-depleted stem cell transplant. The receptor was isolated from a male patient younger than 18 who had a stem cell transplant for acute lymphoblastic leukemia, so the T cells may come from the graft donor. The chain is built from TRBV5-1 and TRBJ1-2; 7 bases fit TRBD1. CDR3 coding DNA: TGCGCCAGCAGCCCCACGACAGGGAATGTCTATGGCTACACCTTC. Protein sequence: CASSPTTGNVYGYTF.